This TCR beta chain was retrieved from a study of blood T cell repertoires in COVID-19. Germline CDR1 MGHRA, CDR2 YSYEKL. The CDR3 length is 17 residues. J lost 8 bases, V lost 4 bases, and 9 bases had no gene match. The table came from immunoSEQ multiplex PCR; TCRdb's copy has only in-frame clones and leaves some out. The sample consists of some 150,000 clones, about 89% of them appearing once. V is TRBV4-1 and J is TRBJ2-1; 15 nucleotides align to TRBD2. The sequence derives from a man in his fifties or sixties with acute or convalescent COVID-19. The material sequenced was peripheral blood. For the CDR3, the DNA is TGCGCCAGCAGCCCTTATGGCGGGACTAGCGGGAGGTATGAGCAGTTCTTC. It specifies CASSPYGGTSGRYEQFF.